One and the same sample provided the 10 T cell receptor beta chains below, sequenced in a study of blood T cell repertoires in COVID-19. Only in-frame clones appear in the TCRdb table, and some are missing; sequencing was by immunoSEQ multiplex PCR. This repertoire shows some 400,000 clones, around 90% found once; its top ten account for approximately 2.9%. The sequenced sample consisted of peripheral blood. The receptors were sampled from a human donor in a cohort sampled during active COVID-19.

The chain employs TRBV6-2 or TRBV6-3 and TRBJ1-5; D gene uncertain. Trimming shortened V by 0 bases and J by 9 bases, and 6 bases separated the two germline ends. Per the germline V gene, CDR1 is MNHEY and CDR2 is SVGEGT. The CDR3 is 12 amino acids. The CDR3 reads CASSYSGRPQHF. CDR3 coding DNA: TGTGCCAGCAGTTACTCAGGGAGGCCCCAGCATTTT.

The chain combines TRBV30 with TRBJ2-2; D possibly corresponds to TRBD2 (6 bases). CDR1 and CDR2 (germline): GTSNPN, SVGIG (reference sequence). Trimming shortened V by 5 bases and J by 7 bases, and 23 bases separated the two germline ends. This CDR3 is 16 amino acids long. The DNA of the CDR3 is TGTGCCTGGGGCCGACGGTCCGTACTAGCTATCGGGGAGCTGTTTTTT. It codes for CAWGRRSVLAIGELFF.

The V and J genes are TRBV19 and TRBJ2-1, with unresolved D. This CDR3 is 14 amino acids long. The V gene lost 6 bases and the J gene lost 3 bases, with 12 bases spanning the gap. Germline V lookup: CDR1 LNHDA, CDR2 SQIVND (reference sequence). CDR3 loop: CASSLPGDYNEQFF. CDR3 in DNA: TGTGCCAGTAGCCTCCCAGGCGACTACAATGAGCAGTTCTTC. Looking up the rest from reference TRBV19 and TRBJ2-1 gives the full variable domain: DGGITQSPKYLFRKEGQNVTLSCEQNLNHDAMYWYRQDPGQGLRLIYYSQIVNDFQKGDIAEGYSVSREKKESFPLTVTSAQKNPTAFYLCASSLPGDYNEQFFGPGTRLTVL.

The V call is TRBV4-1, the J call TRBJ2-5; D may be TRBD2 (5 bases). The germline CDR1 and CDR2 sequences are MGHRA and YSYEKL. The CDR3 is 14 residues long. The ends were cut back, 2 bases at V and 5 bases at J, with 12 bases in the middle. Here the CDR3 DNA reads TGCGCCAGCAGCCAAATCCCCCGGGGTGAGACCCAGTACTTC. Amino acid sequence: CASSQIPRGETQYF.

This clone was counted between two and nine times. The CDR3 DNA sequence: TGCGCCAGCAGCTTTGGGGGCGTAGGTAATTCACCCCTCCACTTT. Encoded protein: CASSFGGVGNSPLHF. The chain combines TRBV5-1 with TRBJ1-6; a weak D match, TRBD1 (6 bases). CDR1 SGHRS and CDR2 YFSETQ come from the germline V gene. The V end was cut by 2 bases, the J end by 6 bases, with 12 bases between. CDR3 length: 15 residues.

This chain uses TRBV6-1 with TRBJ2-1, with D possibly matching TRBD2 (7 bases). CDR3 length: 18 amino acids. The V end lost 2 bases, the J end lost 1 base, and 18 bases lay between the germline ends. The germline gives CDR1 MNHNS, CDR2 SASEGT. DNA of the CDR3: TGTGCCAGCAGTGAAAACGCTGGGGGGGGGCCGTCCTACAATGAGCAGTTCTTC. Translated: CASSENAGGGPSYNEQFF.

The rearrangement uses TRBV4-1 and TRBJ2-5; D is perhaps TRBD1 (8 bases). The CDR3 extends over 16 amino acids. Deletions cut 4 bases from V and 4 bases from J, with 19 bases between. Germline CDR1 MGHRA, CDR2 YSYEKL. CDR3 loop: CASSLSLTGGGETQYF. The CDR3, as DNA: TGCGCCAGCAGCCTAAGTCTCACAGGGGGGGGAGAGACCCAGTACTTC.

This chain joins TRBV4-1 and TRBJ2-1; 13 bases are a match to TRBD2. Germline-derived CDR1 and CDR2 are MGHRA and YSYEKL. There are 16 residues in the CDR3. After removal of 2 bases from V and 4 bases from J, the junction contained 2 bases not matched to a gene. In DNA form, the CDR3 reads TGCGCCAGCAGCCAACCGACTAGCGGGAGGTACAATGAGCAGTTCTTC. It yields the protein CASSQPTSGRYNEQFF.

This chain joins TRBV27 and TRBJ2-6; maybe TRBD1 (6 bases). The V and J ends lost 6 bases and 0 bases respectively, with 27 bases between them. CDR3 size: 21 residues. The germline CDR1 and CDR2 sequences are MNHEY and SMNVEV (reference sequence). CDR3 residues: CASRVQGRVDGPSSGANVLTF. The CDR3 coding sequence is TGTGCCAGCAGAGTACAGGGTAGGGTCGACGGTCCCAGCTCTGGGGCCAACGTCCTGACTTTC.

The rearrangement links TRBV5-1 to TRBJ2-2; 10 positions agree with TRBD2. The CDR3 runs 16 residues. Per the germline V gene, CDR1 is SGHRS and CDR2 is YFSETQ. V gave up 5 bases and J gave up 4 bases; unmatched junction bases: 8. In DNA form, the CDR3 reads TGCGCCAGCAGTTATGGACTAGCGGACTCCACCGGGGAGCTGTTTTTT. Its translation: CASSYGLADSTGELFF.